This T cell receptor beta chain derives from a study of T-cell memory formation after mild COVID-19. Study as a whole: Largely, the TCR clusters proved donor specific.

Findings and caveats of the study: Certain responding clones were present in pre-infection memory, suggesting participation of cross-reactive memory.

Researchers used 5'RACE with constant-segment primers to make TCR alpha and TCR beta cDNA libraries that carry sample barcodes and UMIs. Via MiXCR, TCRdb re-called the 5' RACE reads, giving one row per CDR3 protein. There are under 35,000 distinct CDR3 sequences in the sample; about 16% occur only once, and 1.3% to 1.5% lies in the top ten. CDR1 and CDR2 (germline): MNHEY, SVGAGI. After removal of 2 bases from V and 0 bases from J, the junction contained 1 base not matched to a gene. The CDR3 totals 15 residues. This clonotype was observed at least ten times. The antigen is undetermined. The source of this sequence is an adult who had mild COVID-19 (a few samples of this study predate the infection). Cell type and time point are not known. V usage is TRBV6-5 and J usage is TRBJ2-1; 7 nucleotides align to TRBD2. Material: PBMCs or a T cell subset sorted from them (not recorded which). CDR3 nucleotide sequence: TGTGCCAGCAGTTACCTAGCGGACTCCTACAATGAGCAGTTCTTC. It encodes CASSYLADSYNEQFF.